This TCR beta chain was identified during a study of response to subunit inactivated influenza vaccine. Study-level findings and limits: It was suggested by the authors that few new T cells are recruited by each seasonal influenza vaccination.

Of note for this clonotype: Its matching antigen is unknown.

Germline assignment: CDR1 KGHDR and CDR2 SFDVKD. This CDR3 has 15 residues. V shed 5 bases and J shed 4 bases, with 14 bases lying between them. TCRdb itself ran the RT-PCR reads through MiXCR, one entry per CDR3 protein. This sample has 550,000 to 800,000 distinct CDR3 sequences, with around 13% found just once. This specimen was PBMCs from blood, taken 14 to 15 days before vaccination. This sequence joins TRBV24-1 and TRBJ2-1, with no clear D. The sequence derives from a man aged 45-60 years who received an inactivated influenza vaccine. This CDR3 reads CATSGDRTLYNEQFF. CDR3 bases: TGTGCCACCAGTGGCGACCGGACGCTATACAATGAGCAGTTCTTC.